This T cell receptor beta chain was recorded in a study of beta chain features in type 1 diabetes. The study, taken as a whole, reports: Any PCR bias toward short templates would affect both groups alike.

The authors reverse transcribed all of the isolated RNA, so sequencing captured expressed TCRB transcripts. TCRdb's copy holds only in-frame clones and misses some; the assay was immunoSEQ multiplex PCR. The sample has approximately 470,000 clones, approximately 28% seen once. This clone turned up a few times. Its antigen is currently unknown. The same CDR3 can be traced to other DNA sequences in this sample. This CDR3 is 13 amino acids long. Germline V gene data show CDR1 as LGHNA and CDR2 as YSLEER. Trimming shortened V by 5 bases and J by 4 bases, and 10 bases separated the two germline ends. Sequencing was performed on naive CD4+ T cells from blood. The V gene is TRBV4-3, the J gene TRBJ2-3; tentative D call: TRBD1 (6 bases). The sequence came from a man in his late teens or twenties in good health. The CDR3 sequence: CASSARGADTQYF. In DNA, the CDR3 is TGCGCCAGCAGCGCCAGGGGCGCAGATACGCAGTATTTT.